The T cell receptor beta chain described here comes from a study of blood T cell repertoires in COVID-19. Study-wide background: The analysed material was cDNA or gDNA that came from T cells, B-cell-depleted T cells, or PBMCs.

Assay used: immunoSEQ multiplex PCR; TCRdb lists only in-frame clones, some missing. This table holds some 250,000 clones, about 90% found once. CDR1 is SQVTM and CDR2 is ANQGSEA in the germline V gene. The CDR3 has 14 residues. Trimming removed 1 base from V and 5 bases from J; junction bases left unmatched: 6. This chain uses TRBV29-1 with TRBJ2-3, with TRBD2 matching over 7 bases. Sequenced sample: peripheral blood. The clonotype comes from a man between 60 and 75 years old with acute or convalescent COVID-19. This chain's CDR3 is CSVEVRGGVDTQYF. The CDR3 nucleotides read TGCAGCGTTGAAGTCCGCGGGGGTGTAGATACGCAGTATTTT.